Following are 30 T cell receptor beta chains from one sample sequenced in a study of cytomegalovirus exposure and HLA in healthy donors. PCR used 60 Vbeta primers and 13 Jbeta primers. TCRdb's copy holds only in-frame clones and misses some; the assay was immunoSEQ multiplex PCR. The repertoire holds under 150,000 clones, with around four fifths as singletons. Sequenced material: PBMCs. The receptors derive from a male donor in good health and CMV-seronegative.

CDR3 region: CASSLVLAGGVNEQFF. Written as DNA, the CDR3 is TGCGCCAGCAGCTTGGTGCTAGCGGGGGGTGTTAATGAGCAGTTCTTC. This rearrangement joins TRBV5-1 to TRBJ2-1, with 11 nucleotides matching TRBD2. The junction had 6 bases not matched to a gene; V was cut back by 0 bases and J by 7 bases. This CDR3 contains 16 residues. Germline lookup yields CDR1 SGHRS and CDR2 YFSETQ. The variable domain in full, with the rest retrieved from reference TRBV5-1 and TRBJ2-1, is KAGVTQTPRYLIKTRGQQVTLSCSPISGHRSVSWYQQTPGQGLQFLFEYFSETQRNKGNFPGRFSGRQFSNSRSEMNVSTLELGDSALYLCASSLVLAGGVNEQFFGPGTRLTVL.

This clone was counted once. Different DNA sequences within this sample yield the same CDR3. The chain's CDR3 is CASSYSESYEQYF. As DNA, the CDR3 is TGTGCCAGCAGTTACTCGGAGTCCTACGAGCAGTACTTC. The V and J genes are TRBV6-6 and TRBJ2-7; D not certain. The CDR3 covers 13 residues. Trimming took 0 bases from V and 1 from J, leaving 4 bases between them. CDR1 is MNHNY and CDR2 is SVGAGI in the germline V gene (reference sequence).

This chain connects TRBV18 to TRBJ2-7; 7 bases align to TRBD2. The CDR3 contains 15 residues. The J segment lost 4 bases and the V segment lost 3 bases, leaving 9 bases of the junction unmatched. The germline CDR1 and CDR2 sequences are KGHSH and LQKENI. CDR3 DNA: TGTGCCAGCTCACCCTCAACTACGGGGGGTTACGAGCAGTACTTC. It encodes CASSPSTTGGYEQYF.

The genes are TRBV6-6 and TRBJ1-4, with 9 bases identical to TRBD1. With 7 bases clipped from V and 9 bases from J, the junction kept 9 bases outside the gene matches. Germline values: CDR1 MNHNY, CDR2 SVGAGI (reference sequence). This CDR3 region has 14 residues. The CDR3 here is CASTSETGGKKLFF. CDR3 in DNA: TGTGCCAGCACCTCGGAGACAGGGGGGAAAAAACTGTTTTTT.

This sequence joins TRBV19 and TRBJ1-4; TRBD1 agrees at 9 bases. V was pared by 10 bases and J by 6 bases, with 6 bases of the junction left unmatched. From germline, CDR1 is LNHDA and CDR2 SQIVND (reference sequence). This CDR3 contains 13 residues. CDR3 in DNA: TGTGCCACCACGGACAGGGGTTATGAAAAACTGTTTTTT. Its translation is CATTDRGYEKLFF.

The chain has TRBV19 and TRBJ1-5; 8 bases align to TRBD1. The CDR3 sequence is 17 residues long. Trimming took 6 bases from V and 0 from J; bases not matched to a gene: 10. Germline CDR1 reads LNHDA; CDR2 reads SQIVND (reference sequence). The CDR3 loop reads CASSPGTGSYSNQPQHF. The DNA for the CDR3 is TGTGCCAGTAGCCCCGGGACAGGCTCTTATAGCAATCAGCCCCAGCATTTT.

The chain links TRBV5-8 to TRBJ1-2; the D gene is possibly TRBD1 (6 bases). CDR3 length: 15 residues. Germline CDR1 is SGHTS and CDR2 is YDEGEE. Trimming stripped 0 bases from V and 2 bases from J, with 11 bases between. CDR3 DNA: TGTGCCAGCAGCTTGGATAGGGGGGGAAACTATGGCTACACCTTC. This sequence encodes CASSLDRGGNYGYTF. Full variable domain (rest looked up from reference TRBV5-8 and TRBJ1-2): EAGVTQSPTHLIKTRGQQATLRCSPISGHTSVYWYQQALGLGLQFLLWYDEGEERNRGNFPPRFSGRQFPNYSSELNVNALELEDSALYLCASSLDRGGNYGYTFGSGTRLTVV.

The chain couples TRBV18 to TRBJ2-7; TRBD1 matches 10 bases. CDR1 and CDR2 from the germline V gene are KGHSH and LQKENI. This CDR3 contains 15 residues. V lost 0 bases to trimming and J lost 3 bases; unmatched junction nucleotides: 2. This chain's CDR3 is CASSPPGTGVYEQYF. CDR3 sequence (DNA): TGTGCCAGCTCACCACCGGGGACAGGGGTCTACGAGCAGTACTTC.

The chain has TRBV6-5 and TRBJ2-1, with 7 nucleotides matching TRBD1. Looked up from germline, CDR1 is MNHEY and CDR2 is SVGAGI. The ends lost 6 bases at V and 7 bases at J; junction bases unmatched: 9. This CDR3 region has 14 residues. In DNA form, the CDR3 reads TGTGCCAGCAGGGAGTCGACAGGGCCGAATGAGCAGTTCTTC. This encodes CASRESTGPNEQFF.

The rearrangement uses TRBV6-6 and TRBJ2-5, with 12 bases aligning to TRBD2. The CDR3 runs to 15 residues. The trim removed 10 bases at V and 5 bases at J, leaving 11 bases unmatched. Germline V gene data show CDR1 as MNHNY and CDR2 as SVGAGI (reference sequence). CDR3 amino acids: CATVNGLAGWETQYF. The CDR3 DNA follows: TGTGCCACCGTAAACGGACTAGCGGGATGGGAGACCCAGTACTTC.

The CDR3 reads CASTPLGLAGDPYEQYF. The CDR3, as DNA: TGTGCCAGTACTCCGTTGGGACTAGCGGGAGACCCCTACGAGCAGTACTTC. The V and J genes are TRBV19 and TRBJ2-7; 14 bases match TRBD2. V dropped 7 bases and J dropped 2; count of bases not matched to a gene: 10. CDR1 is LNHDA and CDR2 is SQIVND in the germline V gene (reference sequence). The CDR3 consists of 17 residues.

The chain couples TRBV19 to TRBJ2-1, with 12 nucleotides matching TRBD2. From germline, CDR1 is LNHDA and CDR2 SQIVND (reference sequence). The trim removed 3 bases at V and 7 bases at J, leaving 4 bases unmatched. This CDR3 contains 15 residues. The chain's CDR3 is CASSIFTSGGNEQFF. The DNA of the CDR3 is TGTGCCAGTAGTATTTTCACTAGCGGGGGGAATGAGCAGTTCTTC.

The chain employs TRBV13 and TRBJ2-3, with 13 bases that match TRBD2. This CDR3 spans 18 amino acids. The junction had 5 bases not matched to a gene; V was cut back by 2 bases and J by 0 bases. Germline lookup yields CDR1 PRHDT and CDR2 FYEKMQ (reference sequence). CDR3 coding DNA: TGTGCCAGCAGCTTATTGACTAGCGGGGGGCCCAGCACAGATACGCAGTATTTT. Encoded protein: CASSLLTSGGPSTDTQYF.

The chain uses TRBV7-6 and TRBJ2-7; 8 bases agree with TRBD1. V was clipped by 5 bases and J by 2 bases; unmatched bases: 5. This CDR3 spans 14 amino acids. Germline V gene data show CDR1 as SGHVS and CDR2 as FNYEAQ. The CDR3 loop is CASSPGQGAYEQYF. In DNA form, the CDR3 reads TGTGCCAGCAGCCCCGGACAGGGAGCCTACGAGCAGTACTTC.

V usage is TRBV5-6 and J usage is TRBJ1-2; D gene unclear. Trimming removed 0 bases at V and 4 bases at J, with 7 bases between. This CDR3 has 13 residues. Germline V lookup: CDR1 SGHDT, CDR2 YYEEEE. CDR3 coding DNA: TGTGCCAGCAGCTTGGACGCAGGCTATGGCTACACCTTC. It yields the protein CASSLDAGYGYTF.

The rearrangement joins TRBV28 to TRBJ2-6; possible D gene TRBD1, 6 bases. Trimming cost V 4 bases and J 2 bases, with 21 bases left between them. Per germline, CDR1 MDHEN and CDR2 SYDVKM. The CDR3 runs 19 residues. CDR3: CASSSHNRDTLPGANVLTF. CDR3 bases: TGTGCCAGCAGTTCCCATAATCGGGACACCCTCCCTGGGGCCAACGTCCTGACTTTC.

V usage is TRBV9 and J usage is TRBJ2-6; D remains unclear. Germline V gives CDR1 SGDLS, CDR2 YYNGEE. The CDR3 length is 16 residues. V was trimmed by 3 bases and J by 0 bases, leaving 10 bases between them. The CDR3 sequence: CASSDPSGSGANVLTF. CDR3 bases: TGTGCCAGCAGCGATCCTTCAGGCTCTGGGGCCAACGTCCTGACTTTC.

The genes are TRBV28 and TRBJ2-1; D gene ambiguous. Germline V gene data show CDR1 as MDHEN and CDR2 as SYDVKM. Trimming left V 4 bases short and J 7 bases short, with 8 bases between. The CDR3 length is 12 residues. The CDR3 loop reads CASSSTLNEQFF. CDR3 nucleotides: TGTGCCAGCAGTTCCACTTTGAATGAGCAGTTCTTC.

CDR3 DNA sequence: TGCGCCAGCAGCAAAGCGGGTGTCTCCTACAATGAGCAGTTCTTC. Translated: CASSKAGVSYNEQFF. This chain uses TRBV5-1 with TRBJ2-1; D possibly corresponds to TRBD2 (6 bases). From germline, CDR1 is SGHRS and CDR2 YFSETQ. Trimming stripped 4 bases from V and 0 bases from J, with 11 bases between. There are 15 residues in the CDR3.

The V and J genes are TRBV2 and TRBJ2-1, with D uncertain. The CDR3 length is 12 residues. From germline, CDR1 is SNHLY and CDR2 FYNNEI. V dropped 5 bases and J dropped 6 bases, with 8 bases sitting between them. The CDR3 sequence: CASSFQRNEQFF. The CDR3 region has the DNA TGTGCCAGCAGTTTCCAGCGCAATGAGCAGTTCTTC.

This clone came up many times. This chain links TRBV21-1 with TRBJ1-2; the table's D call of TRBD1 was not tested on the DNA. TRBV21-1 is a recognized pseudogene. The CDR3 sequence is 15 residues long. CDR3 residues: CASSAYRDRGYGYTF. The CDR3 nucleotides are TGTGCCAGCAGCGCTTACCGGGACAGGGGGTATGGCTACACCTTC.

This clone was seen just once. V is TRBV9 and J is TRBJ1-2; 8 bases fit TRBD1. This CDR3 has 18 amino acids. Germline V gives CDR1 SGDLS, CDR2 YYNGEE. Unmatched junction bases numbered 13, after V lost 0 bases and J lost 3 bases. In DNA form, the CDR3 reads TGTGCCAGCAGCGTAGGGGGGACAGGTTCCGTATTGCACTATGGCTACACCTTC. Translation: CASSVGGTGSVLHYGYTF.

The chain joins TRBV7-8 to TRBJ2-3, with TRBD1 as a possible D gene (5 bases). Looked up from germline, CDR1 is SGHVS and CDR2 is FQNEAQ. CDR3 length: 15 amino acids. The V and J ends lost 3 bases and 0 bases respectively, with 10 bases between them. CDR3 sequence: CASSLWHRSTDTQYF. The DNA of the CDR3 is TGTGCCAGCAGCTTGTGGCACAGGAGCACAGATACGCAGTATTTT. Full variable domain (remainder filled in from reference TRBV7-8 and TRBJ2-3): GAGVSQSPRYKVAKRGQDVALRCDPISGHVSLFWYQQALGQGPEFLTYFQNEAQLDKSGLPSDRFFAERPEGSVSTLKIQRTQQEDSAVYLCASSLWHRSTDTQYFGPGTRLTVL.

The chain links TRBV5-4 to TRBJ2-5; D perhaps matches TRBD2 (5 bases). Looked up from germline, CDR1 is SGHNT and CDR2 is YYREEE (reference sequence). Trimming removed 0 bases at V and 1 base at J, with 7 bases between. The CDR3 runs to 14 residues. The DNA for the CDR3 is TGTGCCAGCAGCTTGGGAGGGCGCCAAGAGACCCAGTACTTC. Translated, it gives CASSLGGRQETQYF.

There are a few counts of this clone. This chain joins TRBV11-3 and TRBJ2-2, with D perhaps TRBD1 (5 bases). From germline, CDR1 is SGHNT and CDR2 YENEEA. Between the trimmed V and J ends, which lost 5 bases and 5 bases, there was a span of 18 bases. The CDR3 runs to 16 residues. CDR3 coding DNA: TGTGCCAGCAGCCCTTCCGGACATCGGGCTACCGGGGAGCTGTTTTTT. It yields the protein CASSPSGHRATGELFF.

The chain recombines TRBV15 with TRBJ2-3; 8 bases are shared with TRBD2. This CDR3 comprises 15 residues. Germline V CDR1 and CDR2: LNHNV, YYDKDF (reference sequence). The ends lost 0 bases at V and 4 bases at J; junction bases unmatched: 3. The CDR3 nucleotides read TGTGCCACCAGCAGAGACGCGGGAGGCTCAGATACGCAGTATTTT. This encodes CATSRDAGGSDTQYF.

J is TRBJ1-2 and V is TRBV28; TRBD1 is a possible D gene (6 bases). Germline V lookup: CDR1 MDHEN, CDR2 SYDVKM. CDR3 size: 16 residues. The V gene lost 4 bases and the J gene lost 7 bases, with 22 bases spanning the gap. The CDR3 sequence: CASSSRTVETLGGYTF. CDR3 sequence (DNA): TGTGCCAGCAGTTCACGGACAGTCGAAACCTTAGGTGGCTACACCTTC.

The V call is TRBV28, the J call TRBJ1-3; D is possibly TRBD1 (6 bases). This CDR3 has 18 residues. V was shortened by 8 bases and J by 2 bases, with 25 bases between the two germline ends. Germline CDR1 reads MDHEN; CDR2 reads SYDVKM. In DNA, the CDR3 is TGTGCCAGCTACCAAGAGACCCGACAGGCTCAAGCTGGAAACACCATATATTTT. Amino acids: CASYQETRQAQAGNTIYF. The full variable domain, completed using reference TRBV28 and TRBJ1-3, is DVKVTQSSRYLVKRTGEKVFLECVQDMDHENMFWYRQDPGLGLRLIYFSYDVKMKEKGDIPEGYSVSREKKERFSLILESASTNQTSMYLCASYQETRQAQAGNTIYFGEGSWLTVV.

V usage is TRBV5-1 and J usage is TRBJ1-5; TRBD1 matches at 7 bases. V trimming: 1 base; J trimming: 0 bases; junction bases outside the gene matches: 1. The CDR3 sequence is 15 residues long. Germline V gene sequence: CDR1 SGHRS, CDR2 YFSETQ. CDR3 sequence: CASSLTGDSNQPQHF. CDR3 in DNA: TGCGCCAGCAGCTTGACAGGGGATAGCAATCAGCCCCAGCATTTT.

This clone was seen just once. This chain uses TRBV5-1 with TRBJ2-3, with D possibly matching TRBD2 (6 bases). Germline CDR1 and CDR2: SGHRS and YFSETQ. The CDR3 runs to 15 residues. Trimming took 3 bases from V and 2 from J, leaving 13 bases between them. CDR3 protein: CASSYGTGYTDTQYF. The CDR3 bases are TGCGCCAGCAGCTACGGGACTGGCTACACAGATACGCAGTATTTT.